The source of this TCR beta chain is a study of blood T cells in healthy people across ages. A second PCR of 7 to 11 cycles used a sample-barcoded 5' primer and a J-beta primer mix. Via MiXCR, TCRdb re-called the 5' RACE reads, giving one row per CDR3 protein. The data hold just under 900,000 distinct CDR3 sequences, with more than 25% observed a single time. Turning to this clonotype: The antigen is not known.

The authors drew approximately 10 milliliters of peripheral blood from each donor. Findings and limits, study-wide: Comparison with aged donors showed that long-lived donors had more naive CD4+ cells and higher diversity. TCR beta diversity was tightly associated with the proportion of naive T cells.

This CDR3 region has 12 residues. Trimming at V came to 0 bases and at J to 12 bases, leaving 4 bases not matched to a gene. CDR1 LGHNA and CDR2 YSLEER come from the germline V gene. The sequencing sample was made of blood. This rearrangement joins TRBV4-3 to TRBJ1-2, with TRBD1 identical over 7 bases. The sequence was obtained from a woman of 80 years or more in good health. CDR3 DNA: TGCGCCAGCAGCCAAGATAAGGGGGCTAACACCTTC. Translation gives CASSQDKGANTF.